This TCR beta chain was profiled in a study of shared clonotypes between healthy human individuals. Turning to the study itself: Samples came from a couple of female and three male donors aged 18 to 49.

The CDR3 sequence is 14 residues long. V lost 3 bases, J lost 3 bases, and 3 bases stayed unmatched. Germline V gene lookup returns CDR1 KGHSH and CDR2 LQKENI. Study-level findings and limits: Among donors, sharing of clonotypes was expected to be affected by sequencing depth.

The data were produced by immunoSEQ multiplex PCR, yet TCRdb's version contains in-frame clones alone and is incomplete. The sample carries roughly 480,000 clones, 70% to 80% recorded once. About this clone: What it binds is not known.

Every donor was a Caucasian adult from Nashville, Tennessee. In unsorted samples, genomic DNA was obtained using about 90 million PBMCs. The clonotype originates from a middle-aged woman in good health. Some clones in this sample may be carry-over from other donors' samples. Sequencing used PBMCs. The rearrangement links TRBV18 to TRBJ1-2; TRBD1 agrees at 8 bases. CDR3 DNA: TGTGCCAGCTCACCGGGACAGGTTGACTATGGCTACACCTTC. It specifies CASSPGQVDYGYTF.